The T cell receptor beta chain described here comes from a study of control samples from healthy donors and cancer patients. Per the germline V gene, CDR1 is ENHRY and CDR2 is SYGVKD. CDR3 length: 12 residues. The V end was cut by 6 bases, the J end by 2 bases, with 7 bases between. Only in-frame clones appear in the TCRdb table, and some are missing; sequencing was by immunoSEQ multiplex PCR. This table has 90,000 or so clones, 88% appearing once. The sample was blood. The chain has TRBV10-3 and TRBJ1-2; D not certain. This clonotype originated in a woman between 65 and 79 years old in good health. CDR3: CAISPANYGYTF. The CDR3 bases are TGTGCCATCAGCCCAGCAAACTATGGCTACACCTTC.